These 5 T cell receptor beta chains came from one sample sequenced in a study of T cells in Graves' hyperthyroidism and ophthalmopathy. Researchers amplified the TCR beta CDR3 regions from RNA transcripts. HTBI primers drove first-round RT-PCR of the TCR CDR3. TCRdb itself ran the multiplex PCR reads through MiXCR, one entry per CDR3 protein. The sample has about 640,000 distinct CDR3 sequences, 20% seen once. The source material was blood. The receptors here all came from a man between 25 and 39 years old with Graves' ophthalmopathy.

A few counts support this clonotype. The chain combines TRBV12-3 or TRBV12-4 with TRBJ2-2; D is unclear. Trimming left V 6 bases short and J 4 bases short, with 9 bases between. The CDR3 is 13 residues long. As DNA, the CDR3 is TGTGCCAGCAGCCCCGCCCCCACCGGGGAGCTGTTTTTT. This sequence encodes CASSPAPTGELFF.

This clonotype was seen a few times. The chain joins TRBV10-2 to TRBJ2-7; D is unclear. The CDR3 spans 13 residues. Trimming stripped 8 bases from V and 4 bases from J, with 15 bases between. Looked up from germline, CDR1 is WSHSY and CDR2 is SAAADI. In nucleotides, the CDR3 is TGCGCCAGCGGCTCACAGATAGATTACGAGCAGTACTTC. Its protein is CASGSQIDYEQYF.

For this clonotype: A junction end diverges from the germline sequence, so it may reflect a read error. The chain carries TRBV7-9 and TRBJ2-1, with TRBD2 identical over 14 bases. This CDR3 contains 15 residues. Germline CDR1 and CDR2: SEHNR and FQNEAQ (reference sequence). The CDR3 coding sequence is TGTGTCAGCAGCTCAGGGACTAGCGGGAGAGATGAGCAGTTCTTC. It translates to CVSSSGTSGRDEQFF.

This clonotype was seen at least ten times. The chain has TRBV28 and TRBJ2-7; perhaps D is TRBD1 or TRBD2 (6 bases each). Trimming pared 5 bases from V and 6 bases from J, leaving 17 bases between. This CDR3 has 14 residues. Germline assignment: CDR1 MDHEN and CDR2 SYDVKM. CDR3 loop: CASSQTYEGGEQYF. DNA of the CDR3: TGTGCCAGCAGTCAAACCTACGAGGGGGGCGAGCAGTACTTC.

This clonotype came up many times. In DNA, the CDR3 is TGTGCCAGCAGTTCGGGACAGTACATCTACGAGCAGTACTTC. Its translation is CASSSGQYIYEQYF. The chain carries TRBV12-3 or TRBV12-4 and TRBJ2-7; 7 bases line up with TRBD1. V was pared by 4 bases and J by 3 bases, with 6 bases of the junction left unmatched. There are 14 residues in the CDR3.